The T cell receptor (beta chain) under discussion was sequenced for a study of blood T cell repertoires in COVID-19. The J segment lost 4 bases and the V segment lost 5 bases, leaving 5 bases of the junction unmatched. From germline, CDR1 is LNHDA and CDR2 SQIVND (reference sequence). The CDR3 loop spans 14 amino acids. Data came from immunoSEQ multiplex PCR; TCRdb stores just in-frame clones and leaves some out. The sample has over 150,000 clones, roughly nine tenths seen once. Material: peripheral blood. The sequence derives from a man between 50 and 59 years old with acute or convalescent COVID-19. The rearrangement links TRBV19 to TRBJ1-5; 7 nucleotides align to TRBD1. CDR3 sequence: CASSQQGRNQPQHF. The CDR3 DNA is TGTGCCAGTAGTCAACAGGGGCGGAATCAGCCCCAGCATTTT. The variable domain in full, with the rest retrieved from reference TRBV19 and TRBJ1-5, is DGGITQSPKYLFRKEGQNVTLSCEQNLNHDAMYWYRQDPGQGLRLIYYSQIVNDFQKGDIAEGYSVSREKKESFPLTVTSAQKNPTAFYLCASSQQGRNQPQHFGDGTRLSIL.